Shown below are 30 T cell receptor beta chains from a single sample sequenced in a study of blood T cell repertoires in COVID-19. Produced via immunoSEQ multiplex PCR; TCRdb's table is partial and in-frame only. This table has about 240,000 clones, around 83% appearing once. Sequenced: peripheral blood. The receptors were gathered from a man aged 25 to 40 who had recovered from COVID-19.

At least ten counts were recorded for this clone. CDR3 amino acids: CASRSLAGVAKNIQYF. DNA of the CDR3: TGCGCCAGCAGATCTCTTGCGGGTGTAGCCAAAAACATTCAGTACTTC. The V gene is TRBV4-1, the J gene TRBJ2-4, with D tentatively TRBD2 (5 bases). The CDR3 spans 16 residues. V lost 6 bases and J lost 0, with 15 bases in between. Germline CDR1 MGHRA, CDR2 YSYEKL.

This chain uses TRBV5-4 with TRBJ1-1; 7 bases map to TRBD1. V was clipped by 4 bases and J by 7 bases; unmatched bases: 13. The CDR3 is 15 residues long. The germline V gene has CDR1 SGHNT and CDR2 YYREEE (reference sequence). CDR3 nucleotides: TGTGCCAGCAGCCTTGCCGCGAAGGGGGCTTTTGAAGCTTTCTTT. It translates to CASSLAAKGAFEAFF. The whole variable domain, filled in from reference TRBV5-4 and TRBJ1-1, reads ETGVTQSPTHLIKTRGQQVTLRCSSQSGHNTVSWYQQALGQGPQFIFQYYREEENGRGNFPPRFSGLQFPNYSSELNVNALELDDSALYLCASSLAAKGAFEAFFGQGTRLTVV.

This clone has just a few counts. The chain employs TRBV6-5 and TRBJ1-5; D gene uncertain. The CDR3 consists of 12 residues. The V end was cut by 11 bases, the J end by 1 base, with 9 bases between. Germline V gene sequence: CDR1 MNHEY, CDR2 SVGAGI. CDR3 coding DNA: TGTGCCTCAGGTTGGAGCAATCAGCCCCAGCATTTT. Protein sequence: CASGWSNQPQHF.

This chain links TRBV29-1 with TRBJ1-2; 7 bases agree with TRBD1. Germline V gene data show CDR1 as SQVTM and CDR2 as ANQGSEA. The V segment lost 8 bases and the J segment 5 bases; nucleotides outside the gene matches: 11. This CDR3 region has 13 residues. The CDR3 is CSISDRRWYGYTF. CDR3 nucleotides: TGCAGCATATCGGACAGGAGATGGTATGGCTACACCTTC. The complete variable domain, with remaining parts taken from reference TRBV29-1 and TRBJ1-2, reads SAVISQKPSRDICQRGTSLTIQCQVDSQVTMMFWYRQQPGQSLTLIATANQGSEATYESGFVIDKFPISRPNLTFSTLTVSNMSPEDSSIYLCSISDRRWYGYTFGSGTRLTVV.

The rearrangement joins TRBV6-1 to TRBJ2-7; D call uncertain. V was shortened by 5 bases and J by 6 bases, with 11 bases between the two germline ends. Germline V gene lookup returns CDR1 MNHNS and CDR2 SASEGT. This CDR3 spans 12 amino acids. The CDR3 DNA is TGTGCCAGCAGTTTCGACGAGGCCGAGCAGTACGTC. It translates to CASSFDEAEQYV.

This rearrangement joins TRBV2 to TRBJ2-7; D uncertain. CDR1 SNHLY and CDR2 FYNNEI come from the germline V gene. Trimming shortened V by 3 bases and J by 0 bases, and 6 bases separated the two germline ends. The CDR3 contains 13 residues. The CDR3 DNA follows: TGTGCCAGCAGTGAGGGCGTCTCCTACGAGCAGTACGTC. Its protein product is CASSEGVSYEQYV.

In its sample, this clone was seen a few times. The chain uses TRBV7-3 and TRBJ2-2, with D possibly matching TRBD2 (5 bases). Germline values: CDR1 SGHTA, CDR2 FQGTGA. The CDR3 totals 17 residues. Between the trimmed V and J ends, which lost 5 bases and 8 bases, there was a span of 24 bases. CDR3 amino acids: CASSPTPERAGEGELFF. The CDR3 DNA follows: TGTGCCAGCAGCCCGACGCCAGAGAGGGCCGGAGAGGGGGAGCTGTTTTTT.

Here the CDR3 reads CASSFGGNGNTIYF. Here the CDR3 DNA reads TGTGCCAGCAGCTTTGGGGGGAATGGAAACACCATATATTTT. The chain has TRBV11-2 and TRBJ1-3, with D possibly matching TRBD1 (5 bases). The CDR3 is 14 amino acids. CDR1 and CDR2 (germline): SGHAT, FQNNGV. Trimming pared 3 bases from V and 3 bases from J, leaving 9 bases between.

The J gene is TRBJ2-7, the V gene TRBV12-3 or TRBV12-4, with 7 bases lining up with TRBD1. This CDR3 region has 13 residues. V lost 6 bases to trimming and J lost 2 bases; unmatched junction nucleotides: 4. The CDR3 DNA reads TGTGCCAGCAGACTCGACAGGGCCTACGAGCAGTACTTC. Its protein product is CASRLDRAYEQYF.

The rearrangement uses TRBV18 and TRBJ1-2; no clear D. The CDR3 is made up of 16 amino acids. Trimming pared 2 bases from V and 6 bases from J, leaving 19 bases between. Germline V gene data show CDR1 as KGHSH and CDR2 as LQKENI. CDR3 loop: CASSPSGVRVLHGYTF. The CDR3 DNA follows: TGTGCCAGCTCACCATCCGGAGTACGGGTTCTTCATGGCTACACCTTC.

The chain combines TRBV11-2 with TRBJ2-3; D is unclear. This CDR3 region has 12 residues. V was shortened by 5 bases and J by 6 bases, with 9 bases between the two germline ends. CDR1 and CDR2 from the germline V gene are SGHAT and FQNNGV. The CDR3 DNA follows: TGTGCCAGCAGCACGGGTTATGATACGCAGTATTTT. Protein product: CASSTGYDTQYF.

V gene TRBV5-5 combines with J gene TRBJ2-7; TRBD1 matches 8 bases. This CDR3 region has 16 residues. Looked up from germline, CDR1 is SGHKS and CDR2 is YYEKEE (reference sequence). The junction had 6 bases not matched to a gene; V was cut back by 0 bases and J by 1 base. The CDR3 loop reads CASSLDGTGLSYEQYF. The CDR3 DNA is TGTGCCAGCAGCTTGGACGGGACAGGACTGTCCTACGAGCAGTACTTC.

The CDR3 region is CASSVEGGRNQPQHF. In nucleotides, the CDR3 is TGTGCCAGCAGTGTCGAGGGTGGGAGGAATCAGCCCCAGCATTTT. The chain is built from TRBV6-4 and TRBJ1-5; D unclear. Trimming removed 4 bases from V and 4 bases from J, with 14 bases in between. This CDR3 contains 15 residues. CDR1 MRHNA and CDR2 SNTAGT come from the germline V gene.

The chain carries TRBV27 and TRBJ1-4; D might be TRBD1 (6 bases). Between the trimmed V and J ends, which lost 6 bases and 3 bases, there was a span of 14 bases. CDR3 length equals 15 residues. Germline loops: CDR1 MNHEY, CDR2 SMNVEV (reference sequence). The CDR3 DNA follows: TGTGCCAGCAGACCAGGGGATTTGGCTAATGAAAAACTGTTTTTT. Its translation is CASRPGDLANEKLFF.

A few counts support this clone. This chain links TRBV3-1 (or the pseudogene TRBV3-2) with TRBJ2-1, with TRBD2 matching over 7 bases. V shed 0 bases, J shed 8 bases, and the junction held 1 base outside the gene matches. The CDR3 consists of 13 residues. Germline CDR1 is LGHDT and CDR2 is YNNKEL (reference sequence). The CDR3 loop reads CASSQEGLDEQFF. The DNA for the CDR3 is TGTGCCAGCAGCCAAGAAGGACTAGATGAGCAGTTCTTC.

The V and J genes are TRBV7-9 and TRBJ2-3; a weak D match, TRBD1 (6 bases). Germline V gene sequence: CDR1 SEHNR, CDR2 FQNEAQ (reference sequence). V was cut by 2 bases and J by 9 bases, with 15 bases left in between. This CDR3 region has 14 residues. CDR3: CASSLLSGADTQYF. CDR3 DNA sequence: TGTGCCAGCAGCTTATTGTCAGGGGCGGACACGCAGTATTTT.

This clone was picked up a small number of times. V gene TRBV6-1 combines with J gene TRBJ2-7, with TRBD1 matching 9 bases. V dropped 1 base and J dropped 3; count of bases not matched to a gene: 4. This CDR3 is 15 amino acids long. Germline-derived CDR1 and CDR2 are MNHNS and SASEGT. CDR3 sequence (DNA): TGTGCCAGCAGTGAAGAAACAGGGGGCGGCTACGAGCAGTACGTC. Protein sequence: CASSEETGGGYEQYV.

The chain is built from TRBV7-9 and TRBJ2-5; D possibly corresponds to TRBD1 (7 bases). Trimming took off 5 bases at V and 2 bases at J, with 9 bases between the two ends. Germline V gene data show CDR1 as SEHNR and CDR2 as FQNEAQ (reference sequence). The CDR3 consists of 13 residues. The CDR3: CASSQGGQETQYF. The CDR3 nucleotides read TGTGCCAGCAGCCAGGGGGGACAAGAGACCCAGTACTTC.

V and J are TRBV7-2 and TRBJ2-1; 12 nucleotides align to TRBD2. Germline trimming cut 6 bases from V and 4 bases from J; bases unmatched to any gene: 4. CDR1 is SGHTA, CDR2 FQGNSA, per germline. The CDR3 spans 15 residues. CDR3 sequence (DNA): TGTGCCAGCAGTCAGACTAGCGGGGGATACAATGAGCAGTTCTTC. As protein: CASSQTSGGYNEQFF. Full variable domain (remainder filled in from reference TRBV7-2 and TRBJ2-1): GAGVSQSPSNKVTEKGKDVELRCDPISGHTALYWYRQSLGQGLEFLIYFQGNSAPDKSGLPSDRFSAERTGGSVSTLTIQRTQQEDSAVYLCASSQTSGGYNEQFFGPGTRLTVL.

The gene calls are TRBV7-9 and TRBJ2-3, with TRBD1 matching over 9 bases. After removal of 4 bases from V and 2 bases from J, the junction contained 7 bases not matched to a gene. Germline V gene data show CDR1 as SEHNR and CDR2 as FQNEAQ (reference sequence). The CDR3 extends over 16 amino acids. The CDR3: CASSSQTGGPTDTQYF. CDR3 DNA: TGTGCCAGCAGCTCACAGACAGGGGGTCCCACAGATACGCAGTATTTT. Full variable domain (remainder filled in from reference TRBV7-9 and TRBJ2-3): DTGVSQNPRHKITKRGQNVTFRCDPISEHNRLYWYRQTLGQGPEFLTYFQNEAQLEKSRLLSDRFSAERPKGSFSTLEIQRTEQGDSAMYLCASSSQTGGPTDTQYFGPGTRLTVL.

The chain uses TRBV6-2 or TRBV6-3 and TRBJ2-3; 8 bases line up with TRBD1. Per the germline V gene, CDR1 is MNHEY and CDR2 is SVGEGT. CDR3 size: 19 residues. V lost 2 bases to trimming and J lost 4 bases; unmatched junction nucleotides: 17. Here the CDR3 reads CASSYLLGEGQAGADTQYF. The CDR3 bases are TGTGCCAGCAGTTACCTTCTTGGTGAGGGACAGGCTGGCGCAGATACGCAGTATTTT.

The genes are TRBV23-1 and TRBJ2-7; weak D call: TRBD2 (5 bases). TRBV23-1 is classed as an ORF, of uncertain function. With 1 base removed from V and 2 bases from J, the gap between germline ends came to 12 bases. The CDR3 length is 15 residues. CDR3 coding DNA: TGCGCCAGCAGTCAATTGGCCAGACTAACCTACGAGCAGTACGTC. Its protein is CASSQLARLTYEQYV.

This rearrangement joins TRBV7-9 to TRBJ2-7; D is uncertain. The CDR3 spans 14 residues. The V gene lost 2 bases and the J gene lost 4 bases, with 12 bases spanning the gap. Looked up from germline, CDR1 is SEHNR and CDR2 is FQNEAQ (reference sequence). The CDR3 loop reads CASSLLREEYEQYF. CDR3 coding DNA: TGTGCCAGCAGCTTATTGCGCGAAGAGTACGAGCAGTACTTC. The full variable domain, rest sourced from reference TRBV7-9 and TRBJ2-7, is DTGVSQNPRHKITKRGQNVTFRCDPISEHNRLYWYRQTLGQGPEFLTYFQNEAQLEKSRLLSDRFSAERPKGSFSTLEIQRTEQGDSAMYLCASSLLREEYEQYFGPGTRLTVT.

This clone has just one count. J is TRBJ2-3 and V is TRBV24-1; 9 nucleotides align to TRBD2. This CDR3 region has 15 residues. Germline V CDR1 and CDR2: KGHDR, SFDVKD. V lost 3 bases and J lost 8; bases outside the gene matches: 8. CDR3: CATSDNPGLAPTQYF. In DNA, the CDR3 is TGTGCCACCAGTGATAACCCGGGACTAGCCCCTACGCAGTATTTT.

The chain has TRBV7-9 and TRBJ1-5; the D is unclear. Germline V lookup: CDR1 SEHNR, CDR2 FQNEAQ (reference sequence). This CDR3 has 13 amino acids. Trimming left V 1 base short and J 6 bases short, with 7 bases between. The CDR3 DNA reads TGTGCCAGCAGCTTAGGCAACAGTCAGCCCCAGCATTTT. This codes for CASSLGNSQPQHF.

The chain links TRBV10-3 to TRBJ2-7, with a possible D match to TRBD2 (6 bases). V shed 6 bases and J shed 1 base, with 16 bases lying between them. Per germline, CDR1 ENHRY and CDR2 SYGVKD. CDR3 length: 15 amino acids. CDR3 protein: CAISPTGTVSYEQYF. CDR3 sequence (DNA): TGTGCCATCAGCCCAACCGGGACTGTGTCCTACGAGCAGTACTTC.

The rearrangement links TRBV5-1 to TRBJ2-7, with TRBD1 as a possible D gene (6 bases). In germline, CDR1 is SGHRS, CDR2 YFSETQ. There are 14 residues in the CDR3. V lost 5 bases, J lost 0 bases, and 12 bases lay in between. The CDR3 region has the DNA TGCGCCAGCAGAGAAGGGGGAAGCTCCTACGAGCAGTACTTC. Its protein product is CASREGGSSYEQYF.

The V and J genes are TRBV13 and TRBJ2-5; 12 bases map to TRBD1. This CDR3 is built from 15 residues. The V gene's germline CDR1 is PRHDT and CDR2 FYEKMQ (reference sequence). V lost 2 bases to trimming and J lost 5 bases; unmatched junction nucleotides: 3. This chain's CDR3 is CASSLRGQGAETQYF. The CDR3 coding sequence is TGTGCCAGCAGCTTAAGGGGACAGGGGGCGGAGACCCAGTACTTC.

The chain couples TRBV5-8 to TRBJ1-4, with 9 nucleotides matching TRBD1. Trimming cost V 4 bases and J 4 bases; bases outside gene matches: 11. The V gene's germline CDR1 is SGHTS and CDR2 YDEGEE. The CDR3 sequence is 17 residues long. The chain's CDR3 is CASSRGQGQGINEKLFF. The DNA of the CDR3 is TGTGCCAGCAGCCGAGGACAGGGGCAGGGAATTAATGAAAAACTGTTTTTT. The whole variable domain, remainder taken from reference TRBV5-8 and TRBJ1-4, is EAGVTQSPTHLIKTRGQQATLRCSPISGHTSVYWYQQALGLGLQFLLWYDEGEERNRGNFPPRFSGRQFPNYSSELNVNALELEDSALYLCASSRGQGQGINEKLFFGSGTQLSVL.

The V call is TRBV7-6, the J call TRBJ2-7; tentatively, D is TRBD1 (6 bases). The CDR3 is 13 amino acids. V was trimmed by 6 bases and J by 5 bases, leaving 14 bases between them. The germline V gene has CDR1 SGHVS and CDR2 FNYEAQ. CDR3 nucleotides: TGTGCCAGCAGTTCCGGGACATCCCACGAGCAGTACTTC. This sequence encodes CASSSGTSHEQYF.